Presented here are 9 T cell receptor beta chains from one specimen sequenced in a study of blood T cell repertoires in COVID-19. Some clones are missing from TCRdb's copy, which holds only in-frame ones; the method was immunoSEQ multiplex PCR. The profile covers around 260,000 clones, with around 86% appearing a single time and about 5.2% taken by the ten largest. The sequencing sample was made of peripheral blood. Receptors originate from a woman aged 55-69 years with COVID-19, enrolled during active disease.

The chain couples TRBV5-1 to TRBJ2-5; 7 bases align to TRBD2. The J segment lost 5 bases and the V segment lost 5 bases, leaving 6 bases of the junction unmatched. The CDR3 length is 13 residues. Germline V gene data show CDR1 as SGHRS and CDR2 as YFSETQ. In DNA form, the CDR3 reads TGCGCCAGCAGGGGGGGGTCGTGGGAGACCCAGTACTTC. Residues: CASRGGSWETQYF.

The genes are TRBV5-6 and TRBJ2-5; the match to TRBD1 covers 7 bases. CDR1 is SGHDT and CDR2 is YYEEEE in the germline V gene. This CDR3 contains 14 residues. V trimming: 5 bases; J trimming: 4 bases; junction bases outside the gene matches: 8. The CDR3 loop reads CASRPPGGPETQYF. The CDR3 DNA follows: TGTGCCAGCAGACCTCCAGGGGGACCAGAGACCCAGTACTTC.

In its sample, this clone was seen once. The rearrangement joins TRBV18 to TRBJ1-1; the D is unclear. The V end lost 7 bases, the J end lost 5 bases, and 11 bases lay between the germline ends. The CDR3 totals 12 residues. Germline V gives CDR1 KGHSH, CDR2 LQKENI. In nucleotides, the CDR3 is TGTGCCAGCTTAAGACGGGAAACTGAAGCTTTCTTT. Translation gives CASLRRETEAFF.

V and J are TRBV30 and TRBJ1-2; 9 nucleotides agree with TRBD1. J lost 7 bases, V lost 1 base, and 10 bases had no gene match. The length of the CDR3 is 15 residues. Germline CDR1 reads GTSNPN; CDR2 reads SVGIG (reference sequence). In DNA, the CDR3 is TGTGCCTGGAGTGACCTTTGGACAGGGGCGAGTGGCTACACCTTC. Translated, it gives CAWSDLWTGASGYTF.

CDR3 DNA sequence: TGTGCCAGCAGTTTATCTCAGGGGGTTAATTCACCCCTCCACTTT. Its protein product is CASSLSQGVNSPLHF. The chain recombines TRBV28 with TRBJ1-6, with TRBD1 matching 7 bases. The germline V gene has CDR1 MDHEN and CDR2 SYDVKM. The ends lost 1 base at V and 6 bases at J; junction bases unmatched: 3. CDR3 length: 15 residues. The variable domain in full, completed from reference TRBV28 and TRBJ1-6, reads DVKVTQSSRYLVKRTGEKVFLECVQDMDHENMFWYRQDPGLGLRLIYFSYDVKMKEKGDIPEGYSVSREKKERFSLILESASTNQTSMYLCASSLSQGVNSPLHFGNGTRLTVT.

This clone has a handful of counts. The CDR3 DNA reads as TGTGCCAGCAGCATTAGGACTAGCGGATACACAGATACGCAGTATTTT. The encoded protein is CASSIRTSGYTDTQYF. This sequence joins TRBV5-4 and TRBJ2-3, with 10 bases identical to TRBD2. The CDR3 consists of 16 residues. Germline CDR1 SGHNT, CDR2 YYREEE (reference sequence). J gave up 2 bases and V 4 bases, and 7 bases lay outside the gene matches.

V and J are TRBV12-5 and TRBJ2-3; D unresolved. V was clipped by 4 bases and J by 4 bases, with 3 bases between them. There are 11 residues in the CDR3. Germline loops: CDR1 LGHNT, CDR2 FRNRAP. Written as DNA, the CDR3 is TGTGCTAGTGGTTCGTCAGATACGCAGTATTTT. It specifies CASGSSDTQYF.

The chain employs TRBV6-6 and TRBJ2-5, with 9 bases lining up with TRBD1. The CDR3 has 16 residues. The V gene's germline CDR1 is MNHNY and CDR2 SVGAGI (reference sequence). Trimming removed 0 bases from V and 0 bases from J; junction bases left unmatched: 2. The DNA for the CDR3 is TGTGCCAGCAGTTACTCGGGACAGGGTTACCAAGAGACCCAGTACTTC. Its protein product is CASSYSGQGYQETQYF.

This sequence joins TRBV18 and TRBJ1-1, with a tentative D call TRBD1 (5 bases). This CDR3 has 14 residues. Trimming cost V 1 base and J 6 bases, with 12 bases left between them. Germline V gene sequence: CDR1 KGHSH, CDR2 LQKENI. The CDR3 DNA reads as TGTGCCAGCTCACCACTAATGGGGCGCGCTGAAGCTTTCTTT. Translating gives CASSPLMGRAEAFF.